These 10 T cell receptor beta chains originate from one sample sequenced in a study of cytomegalovirus exposure and HLA in healthy donors. Researchers ran the PCR with 60 Vbeta and 13 Jbeta primers. Using immunoSEQ multiplex PCR, the repertoire was profiled, and TCRdb retains in-frame clones only, with some absent. The table includes 100,000 to 120,000 clones, 67% detected once. The sequenced material came from PBMCs. All receptors derive from a man younger than 30 in good health and CMV-seropositive.

The chain combines TRBV2 with TRBJ2-3; 10 nucleotides agree with TRBD2. CDR3 size: 14 residues. Trimming at V came to 6 bases and at J to 4 bases, leaving 4 bases not matched to a gene. Germline values: CDR1 SNHLY, CDR2 FYNNEI. CDR3 in DNA: TGTGCCAGCAGAATAGCGGGGGGCCCAGATACGCAGTATTTT. It specifies CASRIAGGPDTQYF.

J is TRBJ1-5 and V is TRBV7-6, with D possibly matching TRBD1 (5 bases). Germline V gives CDR1 SGHVS, CDR2 FNYEAQ. The length of the CDR3 is 16 residues. Trimming removed 3 bases from V and 0 bases from J, with 12 bases in between. DNA for the CDR3: TGTGCCAGCAGCTTGGGGCCCCTGTATAGCAATCAGCCCCAGCATTTT. Translation gives CASSLGPLYSNQPQHF.

This chain joins TRBV12-5 and TRBJ2-2, with a tentative D call TRBD2 (5 bases). The CDR3 is made up of 15 amino acids. V lost 0 bases, J lost 5 bases, and 10 bases lay in between. Germline V gene data show CDR1 as LGHNT and CDR2 as FRNRAP. The CDR3 region is CASGLVRGGTGELFF. The CDR3 DNA reads TGTGCTAGTGGTTTGGTACGCGGCGGGACCGGGGAGCTGTTTTTT.

The chain has TRBV5-4 and TRBJ2-2; D perhaps matches TRBD2 (5 bases). Germline CDR1 SGHNT, CDR2 YYREEE (reference sequence). The CDR3 has 17 residues. V was shortened by 6 bases and J by 0 bases, with 18 bases between the two germline ends. The CDR3, as DNA: TGTGCCAGCACGATTGGGCCGGGGATGGCGAACACCGGGGAGCTGTTTTTT. Amino acid sequence: CASTIGPGMANTGELFF.

This chain uses TRBV4-2 with TRBJ1-1; D remains ambiguous. Germline CDR1 and CDR2: LGHNA and YNFKEQ. Trimming took off 1 base at V and 8 bases at J, with 17 bases between the two ends. CDR3 size: 15 residues. The CDR3 here is CASSQGEKEHGEAFF. CDR3 coding DNA: TGTGCCAGCAGCCAAGGGGAGAAGGAACATGGAGAAGCTTTCTTT.

CDR3: CASSPRGTQETQYF. CDR3 DNA: TGCGCCAGCAGCCCTCGGGGGACCCAAGAGACCCAGTACTTC. The V and J genes are TRBV5-1 and TRBJ2-5; D may be TRBD2 (6 bases). CDR1 and CDR2 from the germline V gene are SGHRS and YFSETQ. V lost 4 bases, J lost 1 base, and 11 bases lay in between. The CDR3 extends over 14 amino acids.

The gene calls are TRBV5-4 and TRBJ1-4; possible D gene TRBD1, 5 bases. V was clipped by 1 base and J by 5 bases, with 9 bases between them. The CDR3 spans 14 residues. Looked up from germline, CDR1 is SGHNT and CDR2 is YYREEE (reference sequence). The DNA for the CDR3 is TGTGCCAGCAGCTTGCAGGGATTAAATGAAAAACTGTTTTTT. Translating gives CASSLQGLNEKLFF.

About this clone: An end of the junction does not agree with germline; a read error may underlie this. The genes are TRBV20-1 and TRBJ1-2; TRBD1 matches at 7 bases. This CDR3 region has 11 residues. Germline CDR1 reads DFQATT; CDR2 reads SNEGSKA (reference sequence). The CDR3 reads CSARGQGGRAF. The CDR3, as DNA: TGCAGTGCTAGGGGTCAGGGGGGTAGGGCCTTC.

The table lists this clone with a few counts. This rearrangement joins TRBV6-6 to TRBJ1-2; TRBD1 might be the D (5 bases). Per germline, CDR1 MNHNY and CDR2 SVGAGI (reference sequence). Trimming stripped 6 bases from V and 3 bases from J, with 8 bases between. The CDR3 runs 12 residues. This chain's CDR3 is CASRRGDYGYTF. For the CDR3, the DNA is TGTGCCAGCAGACGGGGGGACTATGGCTACACCTTC.

This clone was picked up a small number of times. CDR3 DNA: TGTGCCAGCAGCTTAGGGCTAGCGGGAGATTACGAGCAGTACTTC. Protein: CASSLGLAGDYEQYF. The chain has TRBV7-9 and TRBJ2-7; 10 bases fit TRBD2. Germline CDR1 reads SEHNR; CDR2 reads FQNEAQ (reference sequence). The CDR3 spans 15 residues. The junction had 4 bases not matched to a gene; V was cut back by 1 base and J by 4 bases. The full variable domain, with the rest looked up from reference TRBV7-9 and TRBJ2-7, is DTGVSQNPRHKITKRGQNVTFRCDPISEHNRLYWYRQTLGQGPEFLTYFQNEAQLEKSRLLSDRFSAERPKGSFSTLEIQRTEQGDSAMYLCASSLGLAGDYEQYFGPGTRLTVT.